Below are 20 T cell receptor beta chains sequenced from a single sample in a study of Ad26.COV2.S vaccination and SARS-CoV-2 variants. Clones were sequenced by immunoSEQ multiplex PCR, and TCRdb holds only the in-frame ones, with some missing. This sample has about 350,000 clones; roughly 94% occur once, and the top ten carry 3% to 5%. Here the sequenced sample was peripheral blood, taken after recovery from COVID-19. The receptors were gathered from a human donor who had recovered from COVID-19.

The chain links TRBV27 to TRBJ2-3; the match to TRBD2 covers 14 bases. V lost 6 bases and J lost 0; bases outside the gene matches: 5. The CDR3 extends over 17 amino acids. Germline V gene lookup returns CDR1 MNHEY and CDR2 SMNVEV (reference sequence). In DNA, the CDR3 is TGTGCCAGCAGACCGGGGACTAGCGGGAGAAGCACAGATACGCAGTATTTT. This encodes CASRPGTSGRSTDTQYF.

The V call is TRBV7-9, the J call TRBJ2-1; TRBD1 or TRBD2 may be the D gene (6 bases each). The V and J ends lost 5 bases and 3 bases respectively, with 14 bases between them. The germline gives CDR1 SEHNR, CDR2 FQNEAQ (reference sequence). The CDR3 is 15 amino acids. The CDR3 nucleotides read TGTGCCAGCAGCCCGCCAGGGGAGGACTACAATGAGCAGTTCTTC. It yields the protein CASSPPGEDYNEQFF. Using reference TRBV7-9 and TRBJ2-1 for the parts outside the CDR3, the full variable domain is DTGVSQNPRHKITKRGQNVTFRCDPISEHNRLYWYRQTLGQGPEFLTYFQNEAQLEKSRLLSDRFSAERPKGSFSTLEIQRTEQGDSAMYLCASSPPGEDYNEQFFGPGTRLTVL.

The chain employs TRBV7-2 and TRBJ1-1; TRBD1 might be the D (5 bases). The V gene's germline CDR1 is SGHTA and CDR2 FQGNSA. The CDR3 covers 15 residues. V gave up 1 base and J gave up 0 bases, with 9 bases separating them. The CDR3 DNA is TGTGCCAGCAGCTTAGTCCTGGGGGTGAACACTGAAGCTTTCTTT. It is translated as CASSLVLGVNTEAFF.

J is TRBJ1-6 and V is TRBV20-1; unclear D gene. With 3 bases removed from V and 6 bases from J, the gap between germline ends came to 15 bases. Per the germline V gene, CDR1 is DFQATT and CDR2 is SNEGSKA (reference sequence). The CDR3 consists of 15 residues. The CDR3 spells CSASSLTGSNSPLHF. The CDR3 coding sequence is TGCAGTGCTAGTTCCCTTACGGGCTCTAATTCACCCCTCCACTTT.

The chain is built from TRBV5-1 and TRBJ2-1; TRBD2 agrees at 9 bases. This CDR3 has 16 amino acids. Trimming removed 5 bases from V and 1 base from J; junction bases left unmatched: 7. Germline V gives CDR1 SGHRS, CDR2 YFSETQ. This chain's CDR3 is CASRPFSGGSYNEQFF. DNA for the CDR3: TGCGCCAGCAGGCCCTTTAGCGGGGGATCCTACAATGAGCAGTTCTTC. Full variable domain (remainder filled in from reference TRBV5-1 and TRBJ2-1): KAGVTQTPRYLIKTRGQQVTLSCSPISGHRSVSWYQQTPGQGLQFLFEYFSETQRNKGNFPGRFSGRQFSNSRSEMNVSTLELGDSALYLCASRPFSGGSYNEQFFGPGTRLTVL.

This chain connects TRBV7-9 to TRBJ2-3, with D possibly being TRBD1 or TRBD2 (5 bases each). This CDR3 comprises 14 residues. Trimming took 4 bases from V and 8 from J, leaving 16 bases between them. The germline CDR1 and CDR2 sequences are SEHNR and FQNEAQ (reference sequence). The CDR3 nucleotides read TGTGCCAGCAGCTCAGATAGGGACGTTGGTACGCAGTATTTT. This gives the protein CASSSDRDVGTQYF.

V gene TRBV24-1 combines with J gene TRBJ1-1, with D possibly TRBD1 on 5 matching bases. V was trimmed by 0 bases and J by 1 base, leaving 14 bases between them. This CDR3 spans 17 amino acids. In germline, CDR1 is KGHDR, CDR2 SFDVKD. CDR3 DNA sequence: TGTGCCACCAGTGATTTGCAATCGGGGACGGCGAACACTGAAGCTTTCTTT. Protein sequence: CATSDLQSGTANTEAFF.

The chain recombines TRBV2 with TRBJ2-5; D unresolved. The V gene lost 7 bases and the J gene lost 2 bases, with 5 bases spanning the gap. The CDR3 runs to 11 residues. Germline loops: CDR1 SNHLY, CDR2 FYNNEI. In DNA, the CDR3 is TGTGCCAGCAACTTACAAGAGACCCAGTACTTC. Protein: CASNLQETQYF.

This rearrangement joins TRBV9 to TRBJ2-3; possible D gene TRBD1, 6 bases. V lost 6 bases and J lost 2, with 19 bases in between. CDR1 and CDR2 from the germline V gene are SGDLS and YYNGEE. The CDR3 sequence is 16 residues long. CDR3 sequence (DNA): TGTGCCAGCACCCACTCACGGGACACCTTCACAGATACGCAGTATTTT. It encodes CASTHSRDTFTDTQYF.

The chain has TRBV20-1 and TRBJ2-1, with TRBD2 identical over 10 bases. The length of the CDR3 is 15 residues. After removal of 3 bases from V and 7 bases from J, the junction contained 9 bases not matched to a gene. Looked up from germline, CDR1 is DFQATT and CDR2 is SNEGSKA (reference sequence). Here the CDR3 DNA reads TGCAGTGCTAGTTCGGCTAGCGGGGGTCTGAATGAGCAGTTCTTC. Translation gives CSASSASGGLNEQFF.

The rearrangement joins TRBV5-1 to TRBJ2-1; 15 bases map to TRBD2. Germline V gene lookup returns CDR1 SGHRS and CDR2 YFSETQ. The CDR3 is made up of 17 amino acids. Trimming took 3 bases from V and 1 from J; bases not matched to a gene: 2. The CDR3 reads CASSWTSGGASYNEQFF. The CDR3 DNA follows: TGCGCCAGCAGCTGGACTAGCGGGGGGGCTTCCTACAATGAGCAGTTCTTC. The entire variable domain, with the rest obtained from reference TRBV5-1 and TRBJ2-1, is as follows: KAGVTQTPRYLIKTRGQQVTLSCSPISGHRSVSWYQQTPGQGLQFLFEYFSETQRNKGNFPGRFSGRQFSNSRSEMNVSTLELGDSALYLCASSWTSGGASYNEQFFGPGTRLTVL.

V and J are TRBV5-1 and TRBJ1-5; 7 bases line up with TRBD1. V was pared by 3 bases and J by 2 bases, with 2 bases of the junction left unmatched. The length of the CDR3 is 14 residues. The germline gives CDR1 SGHRS, CDR2 YFSETQ. In nucleotides, the CDR3 is TGCGCCAGCAGCTACAGGGGTGGCAATCAGCCCCAGCATTTT. Its translation is CASSYRGGNQPQHF.

The rearrangement uses TRBV6-2 or TRBV6-3 and TRBJ2-7, with 8 bases matching TRBD1. This CDR3 has 13 amino acids. Germline lookup yields CDR1 MNHEY and CDR2 SVGEGT. V was clipped by 4 bases and J by 4 bases; unmatched bases: 3. CDR3 amino acids: CASSWTGRYEQYF. The CDR3, as DNA: TGTGCCAGCAGTTGGACAGGGAGATACGAGCAGTACTTC.

Note on this clone: The sample carries other DNA sequences with the same CDR3. This chain links TRBV7-2 with TRBJ1-5; D is possibly TRBD1 (6 bases). This CDR3 is 16 amino acids long. V lost 6 bases, J lost 0 bases, and 15 bases lay in between. Germline V gene sequence: CDR1 SGHTA, CDR2 FQGNSA. CDR3 region: CASSLQGLYSNQPQHF. CDR3 in DNA: TGTGCCAGCAGTTTACAGGGTCTCTATAGCAATCAGCCCCAGCATTTT.

The V and J genes are TRBV5-5 and TRBJ2-3, with D tentatively TRBD1 (5 bases). V was trimmed by 4 bases and J by 6 bases, leaving 21 bases between them. Germline V CDR1 and CDR2: SGHKS, YYEKEE (reference sequence). CDR3 length: 16 amino acids. The chain's CDR3 is CASSGASGRSSDTQYF. The DNA for the CDR3 is TGTGCCAGCAGCGGGGCCAGTGGCAGGTCATCGGATACGCAGTATTTT.

The rearrangement uses TRBV3-1 (or the pseudogene TRBV3-2) and TRBJ2-2; D might be TRBD2 (6 bases). The V gene lost 2 bases and the J gene lost 0 bases, with 10 bases spanning the gap. The CDR3 runs to 16 residues. The germline CDR1 and CDR2 sequences are LGHDT and YNNKEL (reference sequence). In nucleotides, the CDR3 is TGTGCCAGCAGCCAATTTGGGGGGACGAACACCGGGGAGCTGTTTTTT. Protein sequence: CASSQFGGTNTGELFF.

The J gene is TRBJ2-1, the V gene TRBV2; D possibly corresponds to TRBD1 (6 bases). V lost 4 bases and J lost 2, with 9 bases in between. Germline CDR1 reads SNHLY; CDR2 reads FYNNEI. The length of the CDR3 is 14 residues. DNA for the CDR3: TGTGCCAGCAGTGGGGACACCGCCTACAATGAGCAGTTCTTC. This translates into CASSGDTAYNEQFF.

This clone was recorded a few times. The rearrangement links TRBV13 to TRBJ2-7, with D tentatively TRBD2 (7 bases). This CDR3 has 14 amino acids. V gave up 0 bases and J gave up 7 bases, with 13 bases separating them. Germline CDR1 reads PRHDT; CDR2 reads FYEKMQ (reference sequence). CDR3 sequence reads: CASSLGGGPGEQYF. CDR3 DNA: TGTGCCAGCAGCTTAGGCGGGGGGCCCGGAGAGCAGTACTTC.

The chain is built from TRBV6-6 and TRBJ2-1; D is ambiguous. Per the germline V gene, CDR1 is MNHNY and CDR2 is SVGAGI (reference sequence). CDR3 length: 14 residues. V lost 2 bases and J lost 5, with 10 bases in between. CDR3 nucleotide sequence: TGTGCCAGCAGTTACAGGCTGGAGAACAATGAGCAGTTCTTC. It is translated as CASSYRLENNEQFF.

This clone was observed once. The chain carries TRBV4-1 and TRBJ2-2; either TRBD1 or TRBD2 may supply D (7 bases each). Per the germline V gene, CDR1 is MGHRA and CDR2 is YSYEKL. V was shortened by 4 bases and J by 6 bases, with 15 bases between the two germline ends. The CDR3 covers 15 residues. CDR3 region: CASSPGRGQPGELFF. DNA of the CDR3: TGCGCCAGCAGCCCAGGGAGGGGGCAGCCCGGGGAGCTGTTTTTT.